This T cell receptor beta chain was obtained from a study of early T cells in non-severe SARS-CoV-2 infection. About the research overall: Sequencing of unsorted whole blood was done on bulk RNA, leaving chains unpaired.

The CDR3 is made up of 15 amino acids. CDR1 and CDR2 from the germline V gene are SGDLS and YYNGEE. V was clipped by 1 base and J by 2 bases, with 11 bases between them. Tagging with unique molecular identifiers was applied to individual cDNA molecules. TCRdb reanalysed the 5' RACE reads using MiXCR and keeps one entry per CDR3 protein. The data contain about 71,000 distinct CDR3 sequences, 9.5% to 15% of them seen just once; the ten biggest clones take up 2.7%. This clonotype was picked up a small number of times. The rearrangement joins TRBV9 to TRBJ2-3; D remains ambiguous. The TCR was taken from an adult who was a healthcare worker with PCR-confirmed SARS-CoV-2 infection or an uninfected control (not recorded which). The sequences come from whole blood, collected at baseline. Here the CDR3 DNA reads TGTGCCAGCAGCGTAACTCAGGTGAACACAGATACGCAGTATTTT. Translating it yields CASSVTQVNTDTQYF.